This entry features one TCR beta chain sequence. This receptor's antigen is unknown. The input lacks base qualities; no much larger clone sits a single base away. These data come from a study of OX40 agonist ivuxolimab in advanced cancers. Regarding the research as a whole: Ivuxolimab, which targeted the costimulatory receptor OX40 (CD134), was an agonistic, fully human IgG2 monoclonal antibody. Partial responses were achieved by three dose-escalation patients, of whom one had hepatocellular carcinoma and two had cutaneous melanoma. Intravenous ivuxolimab was administered to patients every 2 weeks at six dose levels: 0.01, 0.1, 0.3, 1.5, 3 and 10 mg/kg. The dose-escalation cohort was 82.7% male with a mean age of around 62 years, ranging from about 23 to 85. The purpose of peripheral TCRbeta sequencing was to test whether ivuxolimab changed TCR sequence diversity and led to clonal T-cell expansion. Patients were allowed to have had prior anti-PD-1, anti-PD-L1 or anti-CTLA-4 therapy, and 40% to 45% of the dose-escalation patients had previously received checkpoint inhibitors. The monotherapy dose-escalation portion (N ≈ 50 patients) of the phase I ivuxolimab trial is reported in the paper. Of the roughly 51 dose-escalation patients, hepatocellular carcinoma was present in about 20, melanoma in about 15, renal cell carcinoma in 9 and head and neck cancer in 9.

From the cysteine up to the phenylalanine, the CDR3 has a length of 11 residues. The only DNA kept is the CDR3, 33 bases in frame from the first base. Per the germline V gene (reference sequence), MNHEY is the CDR1 and SMNVEV is the CDR2. Cut back by 5 bases and 2 bases, the V and J ends lie 1 base apart. On the study overall, not on this receptor specifically: Low levels of normalized T-cell clonal expansion were also shown by some nonresponding patients. At doses from 0.1 to 3.0 mg/kg, clonal expansion was seen in both CD4+ and CD8+ blood T cells between baseline and week 6. On average, CD8+ T cells showed more expanded clones than CD4+ T cells after ivuxolimab. The antigen specificity of the peripheral T cells that underwent clonal expansion was not determined. In the 0.1-3.0 mg/kg groups, partial responders were among the patients with the lowest normalized peripheral clonal expansion, particularly in CD8+ T cells.

To sequence the TCRbeta CDR3 region, genomic DNA was isolated from the sorted cells. TCRbeta CDR3 regions were sequenced using the immunoSEQ Assay. TCRdb obtained this table from immuneACCESS and retained in-frame rearrangements with V and J assigned. These tables miss some clones; where compared with another copy, unresolved V genes account for less than half of the shortfall, and the remainder is unexplained. The sample data list about 17,000 clones, and around 92% of these were observed just once. Of the sample, approximately 7% is held by the ten largest clones. The trial excluded patients who had a history of autoimmune disease or who were on systemic immunosuppression. Peripheral blood for TCR sequencing was drawn from every dose cohort at baseline, at cycle 4 day 1 and at cycle 7 day 1. The samples were drawn from a first-in-human, open-label, multicenter phase I dose-escalation trial of ivuxolimab. Adults with locally advanced or metastatic melanoma, renal cell, hepatocellular, or head and neck squamous cell carcinoma were enrolled in the trial. CD4+ and CD8+ T cells were sorted separately from peripheral blood before TCR sequencing.

The rearranged chain carries TRBV27 and TRBJ2-1; no D gene can be assigned with confidence. The input for sequencing was CD4+ or CD8+ T cells sorted from blood, taken in a trial of the OX40 agonist ivuxolimab. The receptor's source is an adult with an advanced solid tumor such as melanoma, head and neck, liver or kidney cancer. The encoded CDR3 is CASSAYNEQFF. At the DNA level, the sequence is TGTGCCAGCAGTGCCTACAATGAGCAGTTCTTC.